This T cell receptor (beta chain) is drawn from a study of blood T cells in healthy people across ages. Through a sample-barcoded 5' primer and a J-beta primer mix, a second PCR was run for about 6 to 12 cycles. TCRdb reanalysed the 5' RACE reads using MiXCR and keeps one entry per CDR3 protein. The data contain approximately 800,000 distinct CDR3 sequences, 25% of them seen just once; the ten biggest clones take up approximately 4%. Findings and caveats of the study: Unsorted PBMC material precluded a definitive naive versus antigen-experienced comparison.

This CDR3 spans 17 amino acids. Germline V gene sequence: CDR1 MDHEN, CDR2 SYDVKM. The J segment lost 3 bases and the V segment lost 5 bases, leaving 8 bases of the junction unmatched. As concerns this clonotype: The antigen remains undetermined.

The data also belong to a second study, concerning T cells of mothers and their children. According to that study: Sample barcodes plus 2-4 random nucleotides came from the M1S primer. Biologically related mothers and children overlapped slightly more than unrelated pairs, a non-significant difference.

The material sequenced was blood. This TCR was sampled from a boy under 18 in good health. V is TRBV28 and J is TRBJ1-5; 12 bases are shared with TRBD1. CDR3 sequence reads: CASSRVPGQGANQPQHF. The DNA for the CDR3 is TGTGCCAGCAGTCGAGTTCCGGGACAGGGGGCCAATCAGCCCCAGCATTTT.